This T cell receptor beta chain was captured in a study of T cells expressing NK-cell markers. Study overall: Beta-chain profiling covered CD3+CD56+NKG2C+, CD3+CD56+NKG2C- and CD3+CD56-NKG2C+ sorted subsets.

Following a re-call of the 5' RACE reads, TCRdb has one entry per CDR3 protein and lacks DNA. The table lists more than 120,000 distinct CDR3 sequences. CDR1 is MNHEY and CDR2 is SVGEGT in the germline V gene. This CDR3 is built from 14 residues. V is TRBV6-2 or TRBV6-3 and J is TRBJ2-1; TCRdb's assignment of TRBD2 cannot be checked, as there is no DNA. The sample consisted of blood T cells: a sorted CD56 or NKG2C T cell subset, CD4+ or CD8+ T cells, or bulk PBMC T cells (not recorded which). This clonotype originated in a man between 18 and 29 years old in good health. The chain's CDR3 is CASATSGEYNEQFF.